This T cell receptor beta chain was sequenced for a study of beta chain features in type 1 diabetes. Expressed TCRB transcripts were sequenced after all isolated RNA was converted to cDNA. Sequencing used immunoSEQ multiplex PCR; TCRdb keeps in-frame clones, though not all of them. Among about 930,000 clones listed, 17% were seen once. This clone appeared a few times. CDR3 length equals 13 residues. Germline V gene sequence: CDR1 MNHEY, CDR2 SVGAGI. Trimming stripped 7 bases from V and 2 bases from J, with 11 bases between. What was sequenced was naive CD4+ T cells from blood. The sequence was obtained from a young woman in good health. The chain has TRBV6-5 and TRBJ1-1, with D possibly being TRBD1 (5 bases). The CDR3 nucleotides read TGTGCCAGCAAAAAGACAGATAACACTGAAGCTTTCTTT. This translates into CASKKTDNTEAFF.